This TCR beta chain was observed in a study of CD8 T cells in Susac syndrome. When the RNA was reverse transcribed, random hexamers were used with an input of 0.5 to 1 ug. Coverage of TCR beta CDR3 amplification by immunoSEQ multiplex PCR extended to 54 Vbeta and 13 Jbeta. TCRdb used MiXCR to reprocess the immunoSEQ multiplex PCR reads, holding one entry per CDR3 protein. The table has roughly 200,000 distinct CDR3 sequences, approximately 95% seen once. Sequencing was done on a sample of CD4+ T cells from PBMCs. The sequence was obtained from a human donor in good health.

The CDR3 nucleotides are TGCAGCGTTGGGTCACAGGACACTGAAGCTTTCTTT. Protein sequence: CSVGSQDTEAFF. The genes are TRBV29-1 and TRBJ1-1; D is possibly TRBD1 (5 bases). Germline lookup yields CDR1 SQVTM and CDR2 ANQGSEA. Trimming pared 4 bases from V and 3 bases from J, leaving 9 bases between. This CDR3 comprises 12 residues.